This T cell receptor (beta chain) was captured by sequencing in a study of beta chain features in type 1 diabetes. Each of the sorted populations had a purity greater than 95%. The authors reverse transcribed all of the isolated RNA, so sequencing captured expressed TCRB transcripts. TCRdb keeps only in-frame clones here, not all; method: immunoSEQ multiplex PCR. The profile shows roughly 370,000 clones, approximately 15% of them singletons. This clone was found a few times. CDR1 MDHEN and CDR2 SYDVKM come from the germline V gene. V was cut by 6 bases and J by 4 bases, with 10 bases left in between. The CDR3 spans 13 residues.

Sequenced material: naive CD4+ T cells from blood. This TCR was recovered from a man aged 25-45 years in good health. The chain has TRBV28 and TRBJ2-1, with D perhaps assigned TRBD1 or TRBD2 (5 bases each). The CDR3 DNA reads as TGTGCCAGCAGGGGGACGGGGTACAATGAGCAGTTCTTC. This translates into CASRGTGYNEQFF.